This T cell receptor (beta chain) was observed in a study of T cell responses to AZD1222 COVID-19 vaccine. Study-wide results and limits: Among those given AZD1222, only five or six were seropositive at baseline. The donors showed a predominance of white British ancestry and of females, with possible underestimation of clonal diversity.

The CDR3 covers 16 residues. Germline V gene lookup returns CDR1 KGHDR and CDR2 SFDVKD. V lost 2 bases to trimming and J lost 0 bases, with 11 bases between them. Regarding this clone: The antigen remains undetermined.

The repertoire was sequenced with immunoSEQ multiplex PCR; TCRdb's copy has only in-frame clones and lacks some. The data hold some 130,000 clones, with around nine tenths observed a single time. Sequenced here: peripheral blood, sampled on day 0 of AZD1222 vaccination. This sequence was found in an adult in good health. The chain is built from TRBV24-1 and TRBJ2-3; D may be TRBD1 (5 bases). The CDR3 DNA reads TGTGCCACCAGTGATTCCAGGGTCGGGAGCACAGATACGCAGTATTTT. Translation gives CATSDSRVGSTDTQYF.